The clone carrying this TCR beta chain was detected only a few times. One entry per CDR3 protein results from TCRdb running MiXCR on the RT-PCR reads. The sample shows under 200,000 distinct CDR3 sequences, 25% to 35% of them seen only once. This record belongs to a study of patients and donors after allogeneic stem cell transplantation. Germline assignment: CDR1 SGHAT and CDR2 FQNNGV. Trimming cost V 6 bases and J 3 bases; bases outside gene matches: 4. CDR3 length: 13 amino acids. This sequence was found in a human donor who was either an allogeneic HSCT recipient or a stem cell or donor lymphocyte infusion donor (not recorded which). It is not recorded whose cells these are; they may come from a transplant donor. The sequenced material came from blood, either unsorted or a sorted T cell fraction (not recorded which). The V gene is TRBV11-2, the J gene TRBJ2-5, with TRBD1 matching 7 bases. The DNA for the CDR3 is TGTGCCAGCAGGTGGGACAGCGAAGAGACCCAGTACTTC. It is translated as CASRWDSEETQYF. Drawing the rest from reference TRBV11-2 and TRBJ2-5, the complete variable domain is EAGVAQSPRYKIIEKRQSVAFWCNPISGHATLYWYQQILGQGPKLLIQFQNNGVVDDSQLPKDRFSAERLKGVDSTLKIQPAKLEDSAVYLCASRWDSEETQYFGPGTRLLVL.